The present entry profiles one TCR beta chain with its context. The data were obtained in a study of blood T cell repertoires in COVID-19. Assay: immunoSEQ multiplex PCR; the TCRdb copy retains only in-frame clones and omits some. The repertoire includes fewer than 200,000 clones, about 93% of them detected once, and around 0.5% sits in the top ten. Trimming cost V 3 bases and J 1 base, with 12 bases left between them. This CDR3 has 15 amino acids. The germline CDR1 and CDR2 sequences are SGHTS and YDEGEE. The chain employs TRBV5-8 and TRBJ2-3, with D perhaps TRBD2 (5 bases). The specimen was peripheral blood. The TCR originated in a middle-aged man with acute or convalescent COVID-19. The CDR3 bases are TGTGCCAGCAGCTCGGGGTCGGGCCGCACAGATACGCAGTATTTT. Protein: CASSSGSGRTDTQYF.